The 26 T cell receptor beta chains in this list originate from one sample, sequenced in a study of blood T cell repertoires in COVID-19. Generated by immunoSEQ multiplex PCR, the TCRdb table keeps only in-frame clones and is missing some. In the table there are fewer than 120,000 clones, around 82% of which are singletons. The sample comprised peripheral blood. The source is a woman aged 55 to 70 with acute or convalescent COVID-19.

The chain has TRBV7-9 and TRBJ1-2; D is possibly TRBD1 (6 bases). Germline-derived CDR1 and CDR2 are SEHNR and FQNEAQ (reference sequence). The CDR3 is made up of 14 amino acids. V dropped 2 bases and J dropped 6 bases, with 13 bases sitting between them. CDR3 nucleotides: TGTGCCAGCAGCTTATTGGGGGCGTGGAATGGCTACACCTTC. Translation: CASSLLGAWNGYTF.

V and J are TRBV10-3 and TRBJ1-2; TRBD1 matches 9 bases. The CDR3 totals 14 residues. CDR1 ENHRY and CDR2 SYGVKD come from the germline V gene. The ends lost 8 bases at V and 1 base at J; junction bases unmatched: 5. In nucleotides, the CDR3 is TGTGCCATCCGAAGGACAGGGGATAACTATGGCTACACCTTC. Its translation: CAIRRTGDNYGYTF.

The chain employs TRBV5-4 and TRBJ2-3, with 7 bases fitting TRBD1. The CDR3 is 15 amino acids. V gave up 4 bases and J gave up 4 bases; unmatched junction bases: 9. Germline CDR1 SGHNT, CDR2 YYREEE (reference sequence). The CDR3 region has the DNA TGTGCCAGCAGCCGAGATCCCGGGACAGCAGATACGCAGTATTTT. Translation gives CASSRDPGTADTQYF.

This clone was seen once. J is TRBJ1-1 and V is TRBV5-1; TRBD1 aligns across 7 bases. The germline gives CDR1 SGHRS, CDR2 YFSETQ. Losses at the gene ends were 4 bases for V and 5 bases for J; bases not matched to a gene: 5. The CDR3 contains 13 residues. The CDR3 is CASSLYRGTEAFF. The DNA for the CDR3 is TGCGCCAGCAGCCTGTACAGGGGAACTGAAGCTTTCTTT.

V is TRBV30 and J is TRBJ1-4; 9 bases agree with TRBD1. The germline CDR1 and CDR2 sequences are GTSNPN and SVGIG (reference sequence). The V gene end was trimmed by 5 bases and the J gene end by 1 base; junction bases not matched to a gene: 2. The CDR3 consists of 14 residues. CDR3 residues: CAWGTGLTNEKLFF. The CDR3 coding sequence is TGTGCCTGGGGGACAGGGCTAACTAATGAAAAACTGTTTTTT.

The rearrangement links TRBV11-1 to TRBJ2-1, with D maybe TRBD2 (5 bases). Per the germline V gene, CDR1 is SGHAT and CDR2 is FQDESV (reference sequence). The CDR3 contains 15 residues. V lost 2 bases to trimming and J lost 0 bases, with 8 bases between them. This CDR3 is CASSLSTSSYNEQFF. In DNA form, the CDR3 reads TGTGCCAGCAGCTTATCCACTAGCTCCTACAATGAGCAGTTCTTC.

The V and J genes are TRBV18 and TRBJ1-1; no firm D call. This CDR3 contains 14 residues. Germline V lookup: CDR1 KGHSH, CDR2 LQKENI. The germline V and J ends were trimmed by 2 bases and 1 base, with 8 bases remaining between them. In DNA form, the CDR3 reads TGTGCCAGCTCACCAGCGGCGGGGAACACTGAAGCTTTCTTT. Residues: CASSPAAGNTEAFF.

This rearrangement joins TRBV30 to TRBJ1-2; no firm D call. The germline V gene encodes CDR1 GTSNPN and CDR2 SVGIG (reference sequence). The CDR3 loop spans 10 amino acids. The chain's CDR3 is CPRVNYGYTF. The CDR3 region has the DNA TGTCCCCGGGTAAACTATGGCTACACCTTC.

This clone was recorded only once. The chain couples TRBV30 to TRBJ1-6; TRBD1 agrees at 9 bases. The germline V gene has CDR1 GTSNPN and CDR2 SVGIG (reference sequence). J was trimmed by 9 bases and V by 5 bases; bases with no gene match: 8. This CDR3 contains 14 residues. This CDR3 reads CAWCAGQGPSPLHF. CDR3 nucleotide sequence: TGTGCCTGGTGTGCGGGACAGGGACCTTCACCCCTCCACTTT.

The V gene is TRBV10-3, the J gene TRBJ2-5; D is perhaps TRBD1 (5 bases). Germline values: CDR1 ENHRY, CDR2 SYGVKD. The V and J ends lost 3 bases and 5 bases respectively, with 10 bases between them. The CDR3 contains 13 residues. CDR3 nucleotides: TGTGCCATCAGTGATGGACAAGGGGAGACCCAGTACTTC. Translation: CAISDGQGETQYF.

V is TRBV11-2 and J is TRBJ2-1, with D perhaps TRBD2 (6 bases). The length of the CDR3 is 15 residues. Trimming cost V 2 bases and J 6 bases, with 14 bases left between them. CDR1 SGHAT and CDR2 FQNNGV come from the germline V gene. CDR3: CASSLPGVLTNEQFF. CDR3 nucleotides: TGTGCCAGCAGCTTACCGGGGGTATTAACCAATGAGCAGTTCTTC.

The gene calls are TRBV7-2 and TRBJ1-4, with unresolved D. CDR3 length: 13 residues. Trimming pared 5 bases from V and 3 bases from J, leaving 7 bases between. The germline V gene has CDR1 SGHTA and CDR2 FQGNSA. CDR3 sequence reads: CASSIAANEKLFF. The CDR3 DNA reads TGTGCCAGCAGCATCGCGGCTAATGAAAAACTGTTTTTT. Variable domain in full (rest from reference TRBV7-2 and TRBJ1-4): GAGVSQSPSNKVTEKGKDVELRCDPISGHTALYWYRQSLGQGLEFLIYFQGNSAPDKSGLPSDRFSAERTGGSVSTLTIQRTQQEDSAVYLCASSIAANEKLFFGSGTQLSVL.

The rearrangement joins TRBV9 to TRBJ2-1, with 7 bases fitting TRBD1. Germline lookup yields CDR1 SGDLS and CDR2 YYNGEE. The CDR3 loop spans 15 amino acids. After removal of 3 bases from V and 1 base from J, the junction contained 4 bases not matched to a gene. The CDR3 is CASSETGASYNEQFF. The CDR3 DNA reads TGTGCCAGCAGCGAAACAGGGGCTTCCTACAATGAGCAGTTCTTC.

This chain uses TRBV5-1 with TRBJ1-4, with D uncertain. CDR3 length equals 15 residues. V lost 5 bases and J lost 5, with 16 bases in between. The germline CDR1 and CDR2 sequences are SGHRS and YFSETQ. The DNA of the CDR3 is TGCGCCAGCAGTCCTTCCCGGTCCACCAATGAAAAACTGTTTTTT. Its protein product is CASSPSRSTNEKLFF.

The chain employs TRBV28 and TRBJ1-3, with D possibly matching TRBD1 (5 bases). The CDR3 length is 15 residues. Trimming cost V 6 bases and J 0 bases, with 12 bases left between them. Germline V gene data show CDR1 as MDHEN and CDR2 as SYDVKM. This CDR3 reads CASSTTGFSGNTIYF. The DNA of the CDR3 is TGTGCCAGCAGCACCACAGGCTTCTCTGGAAACACCATATATTTT.

The gene calls are TRBV30 and TRBJ1-1; TRBD1 agrees at 8 bases. Germline loops: CDR1 GTSNPN, CDR2 SVGIG (reference sequence). The CDR3 has 14 amino acids. Trimming at V came to 5 bases and at J to 2 bases, leaving 7 bases not matched to a gene. CDR3 amino acids: CAWVAGQVNTEAFF. CDR3 sequence (DNA): TGTGCCTGGGTCGCGGGACAGGTCAACACTGAAGCTTTCTTT.

The chain carries TRBV20-1 and TRBJ1-1; D is possibly TRBD1 (5 bases). This CDR3 is 12 amino acids long. V was trimmed by 3 bases and J by 8 bases, leaving 13 bases between them. CDR1 DFQATT and CDR2 SNEGSKA come from the germline V gene (reference sequence). The CDR3 spells CSASRTHGEAFF. The DNA of the CDR3 is TGCAGTGCTAGTAGGACACACGGGGAAGCTTTCTTT.

The rearrangement uses TRBV7-2 and TRBJ1-2, with TRBD1 matching over 8 bases. The length of the CDR3 is 17 residues. The trim removed 5 bases at V and 4 bases at J, leaving 15 bases unmatched. Germline CDR1 is SGHTA and CDR2 is FQGNSA. For the CDR3, the DNA is TGTGCCAGCAGCCCCCGACAGGGGCCGAGAGGTAGCTATGGCTACACCTTC. Its protein product is CASSPRQGPRGSYGYTF.

The rearrangement links TRBV6-6 to TRBJ1-5, with D possibly TRBD1 on 6 matching bases. The V gene's germline CDR1 is MNHNY and CDR2 SVGAGI (reference sequence). With 5 bases removed from V and 5 bases from J, the gap between germline ends came to 13 bases. The CDR3 runs to 14 residues. This CDR3 reads CASSPRGRYQPQHF. CDR3 sequence (DNA): TGTGCCAGCAGTCCCAGGGGAAGGTATCAGCCCCAGCATTTT.

V is TRBV5-4 and J is TRBJ2-2; 10 bases fit TRBD1. Germline V gene data show CDR1 as SGHNT and CDR2 as YYREEE (reference sequence). V shed 3 bases, J shed 4 bases, and the junction held 15 bases outside the gene matches. The CDR3 runs 19 residues. In nucleotides, the CDR3 is TGTGCCAGCAGCTCCAAGCTAGGGACAGGGGCCGTAGGCACCGGGGAGCTGTTTTTT. The encoded protein is CASSSKLGTGAVGTGELFF.

V is TRBV30 and J is TRBJ1-2, with TRBD1 matching over 10 bases. Per germline, CDR1 GTSNPN and CDR2 SVGIG (reference sequence). V shed 5 bases, J shed 14 bases, and the junction held 11 bases outside the gene matches. The CDR3 extends over 12 amino acids. The CDR3 is CAWAQYGTGVTF. DNA of the CDR3: TGTGCCTGGGCACAGTACGGGACAGGGGTAACCTTC.

The V gene is TRBV14, the J gene TRBJ2-1; TRBD2 matches at 8 bases. Per germline, CDR1 SGHDN and CDR2 FVKESK. The CDR3 has 15 amino acids. Losses at the gene ends were 1 base for V and 4 bases for J; bases not matched to a gene: 3. CDR3 sequence: CASSQVRGGYNEQFF. CDR3 bases: TGTGCCAGCAGCCAAGTACGGGGGGGGTACAATGAGCAGTTCTTC.

This clone appeared a single time. The chain combines TRBV7-2 with TRBJ1-6; 7 bases are a match to TRBD1. CDR3 length equals 18 residues. The ends lost 5 bases at V and 1 base at J; junction bases unmatched: 11. Germline V gene data show CDR1 as SGHTA and CDR2 as FQGNSA. The CDR3 loop is CASSPREGARSYNSPLHF. DNA of the CDR3: TGTGCCAGCAGCCCGCGCGAGGGGGCAAGGTCCTATAATTCACCCCTCCACTTT.

The chain recombines TRBV12-5 with TRBJ2-7; TRBD2 agrees at 7 bases. The trim removed 4 bases at V and 9 bases at J, leaving 9 bases unmatched. CDR1 and CDR2 (germline): LGHNT, FRNRAP. This CDR3 has 13 amino acids. This CDR3 is CASGWGRGLRQYF. The CDR3 DNA is TGTGCTAGTGGTTGGGGGAGGGGCCTGAGGCAGTACTTC.

V usage is TRBV4-1 and J usage is TRBJ2-1, with 12 bases identical to TRBD1. The CDR3 spans 16 residues. Germline values: CDR1 MGHRA, CDR2 YSYEKL. The V and J ends lost 4 bases and 7 bases, in that order; junction bases with no gene match: 8. CDR3 loop: CASSPQGQGARNEQFF. The CDR3 coding sequence is TGCGCCAGCAGCCCACAGGGACAGGGGGCGAGAAATGAGCAGTTCTTC.

The chain joins TRBV7-6 to TRBJ2-2; 12 positions agree with TRBD1. The CDR3 totals 16 residues. Germline trimming cut 6 bases from V and 3 bases from J; bases unmatched to any gene: 5. The germline CDR1 and CDR2 sequences are SGHVS and FNYEAQ. The DNA for the CDR3 is TGTGCCAGCAGTCGGGACAGGGGGCTTGACACCGGGGAGCTGTTTTTT. This encodes CASSRDRGLDTGELFF.